These T cell receptor beta chains were read from a single sample in a study of blood T cell repertoires in COVID-19. Method: immunoSEQ multiplex PCR; TCRdb's copy keeps in-frame clones and lacks some. Of approximately 480,000 clones listed, approximately 92% are singletons. The sequenced sample consisted of peripheral blood. Every receptor here comes from a man between 18 and 35 years old with COVID-19, enrolled during active disease. CDR3s include the opening cysteine and the closing phenylalanine or tryptophan. D genes are given only for firm matches. Clone size is shown for a subset of rows, as once, few, many or a class of expanded clone.

>once|-|TRBV6-4|TRBJ2-1
CASSVNLWAGGNEQFF
TGTGCCAGCAGTGTGAACCTATGGGCAGGGGGGAATGAGCAGTTCTTC
>-|-|TRBV7-9|TRBJ2-2
CASSPQLGAGELFF
TGTGCCAGCAGCCCGCAATTGGGAGCCGGGGAGCTGTTTTTT
>-|TRBD1|TRBV14|TRBJ1-2
CASSPLGTGGDGSYGYTF
TGTGCCAGCAGCCCATTGGGGACAGGGGGCGACGGGTCCTATGGCTACACCTTC
>-|-|TRBV20-1|TRBJ2-7
CSASPSGNYEQYF
TGCAGTGCTAGTCCCAGCGGAAATTACGAGCAGTACTTC
>-|-|TRBV7-2|TRBJ2-5
CASSLATAGYF
TGTGCCAGCAGCTTAGCGACCGCGGGGTACTTC
>-|-|TRBV2|TRBJ1-6
CASSQEGYNSPLHF
TGTGCCAGCAGTCAGGAGGGGTATAATTCACCCCTCCACTTT
>-|TRBD1|TRBV19|TRBJ2-2
CASRDRPNTGELFF
TGTGCCAGCAGGGACAGACCAAACACCGGGGAGCTGTTTTTT
>-|TRBD2|TRBV27|TRBJ2-7
CASSELAGGSLEQYF
TGTGCCAGCAGTGAACTAGCGGGGGGCTCCCTCGAGCAGTACTTC
>-|-|TRBV24-1|TRBJ2-3
CATSDGATDTQYF
TGTGCCACCAGTGATGGGGCTACAGATACGCAGTATTTT
>-|TRBD2|TRBV7-7|TRBJ2-3
CASSRGLAGSTDTQYF
TGTGCTAGCAGCCGTGGACTAGCGGGTAGCACAGATACGCAGTATTTT
>-|-|TRBV11-3|TRBJ2-7
CASSRPGLHSYEQYF
TGTGCCAGCAGCCGTCCGGGACTTCACTCCTACGAGCAGTACTTC
>-|-|TRBV10-1|TRBJ1-2
CASSLRQTKSGYTF
TGCGCCAGCAGTCTCAGACAGACAAAGAGTGGCTACACCTTC
>-|-|TRBV21-1|TRBJ2-4
CASSKAGRDRGFYGKNIQYF
TGTGCCAGCAGCAAAGCGGGGCGGGACAGGGGATTTTATGGCAAAAACATTCAGTACTTC
>once|TRBD2|TRBV4-1|TRBJ2-7
CASSRLAGVSHEQYF
TGCGCCAGCAGCCGCCTAGCGGGAGTTTCTCACGAGCAGTACTTC
>-|-|TRBV7-3|TRBJ2-1
CASSSPGTYNEQFF
TGTGCCAGCAGCTCTCCCGGGACTTACAATGAGCAGTTCTTC
>-|TRBD2|TRBV12-3/TRBV12-4|TRBJ2-1
CASSGGLAGEQFF
TGTGCCAGCAGTGGGGGACTAGCGGGTGAGCAGTTCTTC
>-|-|TRBV9|TRBJ1-4
CASSVEFGADEKLFF
TGTGCCAGCAGCGTAGAGTTTGGGGCGGATGAAAAACTGTTTTTT
>-|TRBD2|TRBV10-1|TRBJ2-3
CASSLAGGDTQYF
TGCGCCAGCTCACTAGCGGGGGGAGATACGCAGTATTTT
>-|-|TRBV30|TRBJ1-1
CAWSAGHMNTEAFF
TGTGCCTGGAGTGCAGGGCACATGAACACTGAAGCTTTCTTT
>-|TRBD1|TRBV5-1|TRBJ2-2
CASRRTGSNTGELFF
TGCGCCAGCAGAAGGACAGGCTCGAACACCGGGGAGCTGTTTTTT
>-|-|TRBV6-5|TRBJ1-4
CASRRGANEKLFF
TGTGCCAGCAGACGGGGTGCTAATGAAAAACTGTTTTTT
>once|-|TRBV21-1|TRBJ2-5
CASSHHRDRGRETQYF
TGTGCCAGCAGCCATCACCGGGACAGGGGGCGGGAGACCCAGTACTTC
>-|-|TRBV2|TRBJ2-5
CASLESQAETQYF
TGTGCCAGTCTCGAGTCCCAAGCGGAGACCCAGTACTTC
>few|TRBD1|TRBV3-1/TRBV3-2|TRBJ1-1
CASSHLDRDTEAFF
TGTGCCAGCAGCCACCTGGACAGGGACACTGAAGCTTTCTTT
>-|-|TRBV18|TRBJ1-6
CASSQGNSPLHF
TGTGCCAGCTCACAGGGGAATTCACCCCTCCACTTT
>-|TRBD1|TRBV23-1|TRBJ1-5
CASIRGSKIRSNQPQHF
TGCGCCAGCATCAGGGGGAGTAAAATCAGGAGCAATCAGCCCCAGCATTTT
>-|TRBD2|TRBV27|TRBJ2-1
CASSRGASGSWNEQFF
TGTGCCAGCAGTCGGGGGGCTAGCGGGAGTTGGAATGAGCAGTTCTTC
>once|-|TRBV12-3/TRBV12-4|TRBJ1-2
CASSPGYGYTF
TGTGCCAGCAGCCCGGGGTACGGCTACACCTTC
>-|-|TRBV5-1|TRBJ1-4
CASSSGTQNEKLFF
TGCGCCAGCAGCTCCGGGACACAGAATGAAAAACTGTTTTTT
>-|TRBD2|TRBV3-1/TRBV3-2|TRBJ2-5
CASSLFSGRYWETQYF
TGTGCCAGCAGCCTGTTCAGCGGGAGGTATTGGGAGACCCAGTACTTC
>-|TRBD1|TRBV29-1|TRBJ2-5
CSVETTGTRSRETQYF
TGCAGCGTTGAAACGACAGGGACCCGTTCGAGGGAGACCCAGTACTTC
>few|TRBD2|TRBV2|TRBJ2-7
CASSREGYEQYF
TGTGCCAGCAGTAGGGAGGGATACGAGCAGTACTTC
>-|TRBD1|TRBV11-2|TRBJ1-1
CASSEDRAGAFF
TGTGCCAGCAGCGAAGACAGGGCAGGAGCTTTCTTT
>-|TRBD2|TRBV11-2|TRBJ2-7
CASSATSGPSYEQYF
TGTGCCAGCTCAGCGACTAGCGGGCCCTCCTACGAGCAGTACTTC
>-|TRBD2|TRBV7-2|TRBJ2-1
CASSPQLAGGRDEQFF
TGTGCCAGCAGCCCCCAGCTAGCGGGGGGCAGGGATGAGCAGTTCTTC
>-|-|TRBV2|TRBJ1-1
CASTPWGGRTEAFF
TGTGCCAGCACCCCCTGGGGGGGCAGGACTGAAGCTTTCTTT
>-|TRBD2|TRBV3-1/TRBV3-2|TRBJ2-1
CASSRGGGSSYNEQFF
TGTGCCAGCAGCCGCGGAGGCGGGAGCTCCTACAATGAGCAGTTCTTC
>-|TRBD1|TRBV19|TRBJ2-4
CASSMDRQGRAKNIQYF
TGTGCCAGTAGTATGGATCGACAGGGGCGGGCCAAAAACATTCAGTACTTC
>once|TRBD2|TRBV3-1/TRBV3-2|TRBJ2-2
CASSPAGVTGELFF
TGTGCCAGCAGCCCAGCGGGAGTCACCGGGGAGCTGTTTTTT
>-|TRBD2|TRBV11-3|TRBJ2-7
CASSPSGGSSYEQYF
TGTGCCAGCAGCCCGAGCGGGGGAAGCTCCTACGAGCAGTACTTC
>once|-|TRBV19|TRBJ2-1
CASSMGPMTRSNEQFF
TGTGCCAGTAGTATGGGACCGATGACTAGGTCAAATGAGCAGTTCTTC
>-|-|TRBV3-1/TRBV3-2|TRBJ1-6
CASSQGGPPLHF
TGTGCCAGCAGCCAAGGGGGCCCACCCCTCCACTTT
>-|TRBD2|TRBV3-1/TRBV3-2|TRBJ2-7
CASSQEKTSGGPYEQYF
TGTGCCAGCAGCCAAGAAAAGACTAGCGGGGGACCCTACGAGCAGTACTTC
>-|-|TRBV10-1|TRBJ2-7
CASSDSDLGDKLYEQYF
TGCGCCAGCAGTGACTCTGACCTGGGGGACAAACTCTACGAGCAGTACTTC
>-|TRBD1|TRBV20-1|TRBJ2-7
CSASGQGQVGEQYF
TGCAGTGCTAGTGGACAGGGGCAGGTGGGCGAGCAGTACTTC
>-|-|TRBV30|TRBJ2-5
CAWSSGHRSRTQYF
TGTGCCTGGAGTTCTGGACACCGGTCCCGGACCCAGTACTTC
>-|-|TRBV6-5|TRBJ2-2
CASRGQGGGTGELFF
TGTGCCAGCAGGGGCCAGGGGGGAGGTACCGGGGAGCTGTTTTTT
>-|-|TRBV27|TRBJ1-2
CASSSYGVGTNYGYTF
TGTGCCAGCAGCTCCTACGGGGTAGGGACTAACTATGGCTACACCTTC
>-|TRBD2|TRBV5-1|TRBJ2-2
CASSLAETSVTGELFF
TGCGCCAGCAGCTTGGCCGAGACTAGCGTGACCGGGGAGCTGTTTTTT
>-|TRBD2|TRBV11-3|TRBJ2-7
CASSLYPTSGIRSYEQYF
TGTGCCAGCAGCCTTTACCCAACTAGCGGGATTCGGTCCTACGAGCAGTACTTC
>-|TRBD1|TRBV28|TRBJ2-3
CASSSPGQGSDTQYF
TGTGCCAGCAGTTCGCCGGGACAGGGATCAGATACGCAGTATTTT
>-|-|TRBV4-2|TRBJ2-3
CASSLGGRGTQYF
TGTGCCAGCAGCCTTGGGGGGAGGGGGACGCAGTATTTT
>-|-|TRBV2|TRBJ2-3
CASSPGPGATDTQYF
TGTGCCAGCAGCCCAGGGCCAGGGGCCACAGATACGCAGTATTTT
>-|TRBD2|TRBV5-8|TRBJ2-1
CASSFGGGDNEQFF
TGTGCCAGCAGCTTTGGGGGAGGGGATAATGAGCAGTTCTTC